The rows below give T cell receptor beta chains drawn from one sample of a study of Ad26.COV2.S vaccination and SARS-CoV-2 variants. The repertoire was sequenced with immunoSEQ multiplex PCR; TCRdb's copy has only in-frame clones and lacks some. The sample consists of roughly 700,000 clones, around 90% of them appearing once. This material consisted of peripheral blood, taken in a trial of Ad26.COV2.S vaccine versus placebo. The source is a person aged 18-60 years who received the Ad26.COV2.S COVID-19 vaccine or a placebo. The CDR3 runs from the conserved cysteine through the conserved F or W. The D gene is left open where the match is weak. Size values are once, few and many counts, or a class for expanded clones, and some rows have none.

v_gene: TRBV9; d_gene: .; j_gene: TRBJ1-1; abundance: .; CDR3nt: TGTGCCAGCAGCGCGACACCACTCGGGAACACTGAAGCTTTCTTT; CDR3aa: CASSATPLGNTEAFF
v_gene: TRBV6-6; d_gene: TRBD2; j_gene: TRBJ2-7; abundance: once; CDR3nt: TGTGCCAGCAGTAGGACTAGCGGGCCTCCCTACGAGCAGTACTTC; CDR3aa: CASSRTSGPPYEQYF
v_gene: TRBV25-1; d_gene: .; j_gene: TRBJ2-7; abundance: .; CDR3nt: TGTGCCAGCAGCCTGAGTTCCTACGAGCAGTACTTC; CDR3aa: CASSLSSYEQYF
v_gene: TRBV23-1; d_gene: .; j_gene: TRBJ1-2; abundance: .; CDR3nt: TGCGCCAGCAGTCAAGGCCGATGGACGCATCGCTATGGCTACACCTTC; CDR3aa: CASSQGRWTHRYGYTF
v_gene: TRBV6-2/TRBV6-3; d_gene: .; j_gene: TRBJ1-1; abundance: .; CDR3nt: TGTGCCAGCAGCCTCCCACCTCAGGGGATGAACACTGAAGCTTTCTTT; CDR3aa: CASSLPPQGMNTEAFF
v_gene: TRBV5-5; d_gene: TRBD1; j_gene: TRBJ2-5; abundance: .; CDR3nt: TGTGCCAGCAGCTTTGGGACAGGATATCTGGGAGAGACCCAGTACTTC; CDR3aa: CASSFGTGYLGETQYF
v_gene: TRBV15; d_gene: .; j_gene: TRBJ2-3; abundance: .; CDR3nt: TGTGCCACCAGCAGAGTGGGGGGGGCGACAGATACGCAGTATTTT; CDR3aa: CATSRVGGATDTQYF
v_gene: TRBV6-4; d_gene: TRBD2; j_gene: TRBJ2-3; abundance: once; CDR3nt: TGTGCCAGCAGTGACACGGGACTAGCGGTGGATACGCAGTATTTT; CDR3aa: CASSDTGLAVDTQYF
v_gene: TRBV7-2; d_gene: .; j_gene: TRBJ1-5; abundance: .; CDR3nt: TGTGCCAGCAGCGGCAGGGAGGGGCAGCCCCAGCATTTT; CDR3aa: CASSGREGQPQHF
v_gene: TRBV24-1; d_gene: .; j_gene: TRBJ2-7; abundance: once; CDR3nt: TGTGCCACCAGTGACGGGGCCGCCGGCGAGCAGTACTTC; CDR3aa: CATSDGAAGEQYF
v_gene: TRBV5-8; d_gene: .; j_gene: TRBJ2-1; abundance: .; CDR3nt: TGTGCCAGCAGCTTTCTTTTTCAGGGCAATGAGCAGTTCTTC; CDR3aa: CASSFLFQGNEQFF
v_gene: TRBV19; d_gene: TRBD1; j_gene: TRBJ2-5; abundance: .; CDR3nt: TGTGCCAGTAGTACCTACGGACAGGGGGCCCATGGGGAGACCCAGTACTTC; CDR3aa: CASSTYGQGAHGETQYF
v_gene: TRBV27; d_gene: .; j_gene: TRBJ2-7; abundance: .; CDR3nt: TGTGCCAGCAGTTTTGGAGGGGACCAGTACTTC; CDR3aa: CASSFGGDQYF
v_gene: TRBV11-3; d_gene: TRBD2; j_gene: TRBJ2-3; abundance: once; CDR3nt: TGTGCCAGCAGCTGGGGACTAGCGGGAGATACGCAGTATTTT; CDR3aa: CASSWGLAGDTQYF
v_gene: TRBV5-1; d_gene: .; j_gene: TRBJ2-2; abundance: .; CDR3nt: TGCGCCAGCAGTTTCTTTACTAGCGTGGGGGCGAACGGGGAGCTGTTTTTT; CDR3aa: CASSFFTSVGANGELFF
v_gene: TRBV3-1/TRBV3-2; d_gene: TRBD1; j_gene: TRBJ2-1; abundance: .; CDR3nt: TGTGCCAGCAGCCGAAAGTCATTTACGCAGGGGGCGGGTGAGCAGTTCTTC; CDR3aa: CASSRKSFTQGAGEQFF
v_gene: TRBV3-1/TRBV3-2; d_gene: .; j_gene: TRBJ2-1; abundance: once; CDR3nt: TGTGCCAGCAGCTTTGAGACAGAGAACAATGAGCAGTTCTTC; CDR3aa: CASSFETENNEQFF
v_gene: TRBV2; d_gene: .; j_gene: TRBJ2-2; abundance: .; CDR3nt: TGTGCCAGCAGTGAAAACCTCCACACCGGGGAGCTGTTTTTT; CDR3aa: CASSENLHTGELFF
v_gene: TRBV24-1; d_gene: TRBD2; j_gene: TRBJ2-1; abundance: .; CDR3nt: TGTGCCACCAGTGATGTTGTTTCGGGAGGGAATGAGCAGTTCTTC; CDR3aa: CATSDVVSGGNEQFF
v_gene: TRBV6-2/TRBV6-3; d_gene: .; j_gene: TRBJ1-2; abundance: .; CDR3nt: TGTGCCAGCAGTTACGATCGGGCTTATGGCTACACCTTC; CDR3aa: CASSYDRAYGYTF
v_gene: TRBV19; d_gene: .; j_gene: TRBJ2-6; abundance: .; CDR3nt: TGTGCCAGTAGTAGCTCTTCTGGGGCCAACGTCCTGACTTTC; CDR3aa: CASSSSSGANVLTF
v_gene: TRBV6-5; d_gene: .; j_gene: TRBJ1-2; abundance: once; CDR3nt: TGTGCCAGCAGTTACTCGAGACAGTCCTTCTATGGCTACACCTTC; CDR3aa: CASSYSRQSFYGYTF
v_gene: TRBV30; d_gene: .; j_gene: TRBJ1-6; abundance: .; CDR3nt: TGTGCCTGGAGTAATCCGACAGTGGGGATTTCACCCCTCCACTTT; CDR3aa: CAWSNPTVGISPLHF
v_gene: TRBV9; d_gene: .; j_gene: TRBJ1-2; abundance: .; CDR3nt: TGTGCCAGCAGCGTAGCCTTAACAGGGAACCCACATGGCTACACCTTC; CDR3aa: CASSVALTGNPHGYTF
v_gene: TRBV5-6; d_gene: TRBD2; j_gene: TRBJ2-1; abundance: .; CDR3nt: TGTGCCAGCAGAGTAGCGGGGGGGCGCTACAATGAGCAGTTCTTC; CDR3aa: CASRVAGGRYNEQFF